This entry concerns a single T cell receptor beta chain. Its target is unknown. Healthy Caucasian individuals from Russia aged roughly 6 to 90 served as donors. They isolated at least 7 million PBMCs from each sample. The data stem from a study of blood T cells in healthy people across ages. Whole-study findings and limits: Comparison with aged donors showed that long-lived donors had more naive CD4+ cells and higher diversity.

For the second PCR, which ran for 7 to 11 cycles, a sample-barcoded 5' primer and a J-beta primer mix were used. Each cDNA molecule received a tag from a template-switch adaptor that had 12 random nucleotides. TCRdb ran MiXCR on the 5' RACE reads and lists one entry per CDR3 protein. The repertoire includes approximately 800,000 distinct CDR3 sequences, around 68% of them detected once, and approximately 30% sits in the top ten. The sample consisted of blood. This receptor was identified in a man in his thirties or forties in good health.

CDR3 amino acids: CASSPAKVNTEAFF. As DNA, the CDR3 is TGCGCCAGCAGCCCTGCTAAGGTGAACACTGAAGCTTTCTTT. The chain is built from TRBV5-1 and TRBJ1-1; no definite D call. In germline, CDR1 is SGHRS, CDR2 YFSETQ. The CDR3 covers 14 residues. Trimming removed 4 bases from V and 0 bases from J, with 10 bases in between.